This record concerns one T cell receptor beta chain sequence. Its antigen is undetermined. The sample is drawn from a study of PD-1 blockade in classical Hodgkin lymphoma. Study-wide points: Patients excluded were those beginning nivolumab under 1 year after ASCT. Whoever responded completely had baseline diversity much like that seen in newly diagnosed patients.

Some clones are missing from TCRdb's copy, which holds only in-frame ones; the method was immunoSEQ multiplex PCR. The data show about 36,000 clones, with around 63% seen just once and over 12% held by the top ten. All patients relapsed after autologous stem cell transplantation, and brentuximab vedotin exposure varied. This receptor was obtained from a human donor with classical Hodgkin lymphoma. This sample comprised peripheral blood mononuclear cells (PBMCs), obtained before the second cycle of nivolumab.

DNA for the CDR3: TGTGCCAGCAGCAAGACAGGGGGCTACAATGAGCAGTTCTTC. It specifies CASSKTGGYNEQFF. The chain recombines TRBV6-5 with TRBJ2-1, with 9 positions matching TRBD1. The CDR3 loop spans 14 amino acids. Germline V CDR1 and CDR2: MNHEY, SVGAGI. V was clipped by 6 bases and J by 3 bases; unmatched bases: 3.